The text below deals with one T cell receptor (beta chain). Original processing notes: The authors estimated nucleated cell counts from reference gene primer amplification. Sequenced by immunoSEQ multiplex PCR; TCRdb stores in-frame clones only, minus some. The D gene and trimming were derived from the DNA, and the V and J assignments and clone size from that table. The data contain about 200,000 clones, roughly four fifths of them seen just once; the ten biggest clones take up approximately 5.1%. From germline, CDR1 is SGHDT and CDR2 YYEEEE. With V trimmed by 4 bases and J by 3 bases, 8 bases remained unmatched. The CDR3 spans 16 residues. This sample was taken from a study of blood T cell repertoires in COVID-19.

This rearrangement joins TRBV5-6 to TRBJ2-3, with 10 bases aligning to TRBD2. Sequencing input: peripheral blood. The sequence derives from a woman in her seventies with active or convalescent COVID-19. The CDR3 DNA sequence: TGTGCCAGCAGCAGCTTCGGACTAGCGGAGACAGATACGCAGTATTTT. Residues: CASSSFGLAETDTQYF.